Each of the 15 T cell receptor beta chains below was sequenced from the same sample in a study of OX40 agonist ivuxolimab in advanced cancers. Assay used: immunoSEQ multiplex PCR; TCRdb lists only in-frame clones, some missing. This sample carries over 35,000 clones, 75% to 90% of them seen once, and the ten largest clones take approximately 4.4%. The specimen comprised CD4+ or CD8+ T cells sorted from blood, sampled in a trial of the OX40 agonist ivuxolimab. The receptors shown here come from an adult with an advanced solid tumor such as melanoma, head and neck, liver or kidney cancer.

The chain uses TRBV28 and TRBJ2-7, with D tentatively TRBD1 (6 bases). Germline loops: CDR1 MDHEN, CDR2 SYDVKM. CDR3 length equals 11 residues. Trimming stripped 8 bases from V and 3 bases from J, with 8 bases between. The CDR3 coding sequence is TGTGCCAGCGGGGACAACTACGAGCAGTACTTC. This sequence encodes CASGDNYEQYF.

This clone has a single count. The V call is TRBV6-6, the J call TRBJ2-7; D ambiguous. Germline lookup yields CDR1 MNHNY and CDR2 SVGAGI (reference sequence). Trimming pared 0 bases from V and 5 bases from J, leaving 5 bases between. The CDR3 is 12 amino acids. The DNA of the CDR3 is TGTGCCAGCAGTTACTCCCGAGACGAGCAGTACTTC. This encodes CASSYSRDEQYF.

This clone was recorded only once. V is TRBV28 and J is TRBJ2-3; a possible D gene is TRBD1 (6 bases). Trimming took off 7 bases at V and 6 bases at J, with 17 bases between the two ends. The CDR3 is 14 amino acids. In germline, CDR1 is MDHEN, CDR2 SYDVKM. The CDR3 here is CASTWPGDQDTQYF. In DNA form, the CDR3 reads TGTGCCAGCACCTGGCCAGGGGACCAGGATACGCAGTATTTT.

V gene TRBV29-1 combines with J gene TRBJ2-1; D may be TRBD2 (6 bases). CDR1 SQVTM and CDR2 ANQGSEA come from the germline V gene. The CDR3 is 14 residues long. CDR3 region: CTHRRAESYNEQFF. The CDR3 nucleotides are TGCACCCACCGGAGGGCCGAATCCTACAATGAGCAGTTCTTC.

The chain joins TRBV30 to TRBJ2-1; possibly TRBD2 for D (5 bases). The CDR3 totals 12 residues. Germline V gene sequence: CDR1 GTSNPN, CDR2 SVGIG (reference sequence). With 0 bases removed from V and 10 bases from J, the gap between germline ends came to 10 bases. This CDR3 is CAWSVSGYEQFF. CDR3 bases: TGTGCCTGGAGTGTGTCGGGGTACGAGCAGTTCTTC.

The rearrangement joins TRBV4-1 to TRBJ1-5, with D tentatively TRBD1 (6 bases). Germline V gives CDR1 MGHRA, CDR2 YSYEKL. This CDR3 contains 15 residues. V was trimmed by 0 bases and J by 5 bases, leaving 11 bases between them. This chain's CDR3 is CASSQDQTGDQPQHF. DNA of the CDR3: TGCGCCAGCAGCCAAGACCAGACAGGCGATCAGCCCCAGCATTTT.

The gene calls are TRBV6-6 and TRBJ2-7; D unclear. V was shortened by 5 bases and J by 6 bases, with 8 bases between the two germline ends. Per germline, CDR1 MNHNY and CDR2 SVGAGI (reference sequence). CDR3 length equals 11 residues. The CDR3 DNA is TGTGCCAGCAGTGCTTTGGGCGAGCAGTACTTC. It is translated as CASSALGEQYF.

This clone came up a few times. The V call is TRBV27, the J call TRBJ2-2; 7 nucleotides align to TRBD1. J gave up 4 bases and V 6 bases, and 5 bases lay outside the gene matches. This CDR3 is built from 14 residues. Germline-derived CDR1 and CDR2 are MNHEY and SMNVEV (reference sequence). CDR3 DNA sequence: TGTGCCAGCAGCCGGGGACAGTTCACCGGGGAGCTGTTTTTT. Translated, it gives CASSRGQFTGELFF.

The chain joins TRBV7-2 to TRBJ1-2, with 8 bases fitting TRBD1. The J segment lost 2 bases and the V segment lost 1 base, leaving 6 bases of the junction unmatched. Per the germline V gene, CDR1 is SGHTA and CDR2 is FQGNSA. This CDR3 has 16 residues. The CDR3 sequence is CASSLGSQGANYGYTF. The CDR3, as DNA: TGTGCCAGCAGCTTAGGGTCTCAGGGGGCGAACTATGGCTACACCTTC.

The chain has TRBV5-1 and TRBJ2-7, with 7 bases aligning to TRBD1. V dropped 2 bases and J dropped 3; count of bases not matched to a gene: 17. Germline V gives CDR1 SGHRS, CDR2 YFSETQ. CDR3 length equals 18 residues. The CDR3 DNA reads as TGCGCCAGCAGCTTAGGGGCTACGACACGGGACAGACTCTACGAGCAGTACTTC. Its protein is CASSLGATTRDRLYEQYF.

The CDR3 protein is CASSYRERTGELFF. In DNA form, the CDR3 reads TGTGCCAGCAGCTACCGGGAGAGAACCGGGGAGCTGTTTTTT. V and J are TRBV11-1 and TRBJ2-2; D perhaps matches TRBD2 (6 bases). V lost 4 bases to trimming and J lost 5 bases, with 11 bases between them. CDR1 and CDR2 (germline): SGHAT, FQDESV (reference sequence). This CDR3 has 14 amino acids.

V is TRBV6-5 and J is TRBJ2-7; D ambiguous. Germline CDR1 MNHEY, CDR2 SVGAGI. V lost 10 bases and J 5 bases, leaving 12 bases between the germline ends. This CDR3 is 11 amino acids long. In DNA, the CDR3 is TGTGCCACCAAGTTCGTAGACGAGCAGTACTTC. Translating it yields CATKFVDEQYF.

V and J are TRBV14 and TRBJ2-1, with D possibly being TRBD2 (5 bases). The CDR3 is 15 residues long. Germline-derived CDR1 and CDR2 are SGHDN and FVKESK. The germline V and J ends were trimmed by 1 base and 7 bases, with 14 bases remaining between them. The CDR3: CASSQVGAPGNEQFF. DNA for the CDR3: TGTGCCAGCAGCCAAGTCGGCGCCCCGGGGAATGAGCAGTTCTTC.

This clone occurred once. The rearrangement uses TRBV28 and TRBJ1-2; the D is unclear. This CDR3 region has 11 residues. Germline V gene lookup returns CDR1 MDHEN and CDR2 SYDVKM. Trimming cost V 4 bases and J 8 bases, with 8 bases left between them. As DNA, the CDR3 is TGTGCCAGCAGTTCCCGGCCAGGCTACACCTTC. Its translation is CASSSRPGYTF.

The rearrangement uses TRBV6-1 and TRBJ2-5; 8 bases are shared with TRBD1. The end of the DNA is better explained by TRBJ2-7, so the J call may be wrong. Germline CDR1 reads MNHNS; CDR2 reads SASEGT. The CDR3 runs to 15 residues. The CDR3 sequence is CASSDRPGQGYEQYF. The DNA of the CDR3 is TGTGCCAGCAGCGATCGACCTGGACAGGGCTACGAGCAGTACTTC.